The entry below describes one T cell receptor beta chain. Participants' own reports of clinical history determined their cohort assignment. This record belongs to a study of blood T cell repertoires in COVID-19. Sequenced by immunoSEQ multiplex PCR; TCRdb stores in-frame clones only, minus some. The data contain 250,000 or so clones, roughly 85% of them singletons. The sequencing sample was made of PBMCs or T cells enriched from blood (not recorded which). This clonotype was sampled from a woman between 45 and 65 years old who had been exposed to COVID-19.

The CDR3 spells CASSQGLWNEQFF. The CDR3 DNA reads as TGTGCCAGCAGCCAGGGACTCTGGAATGAGCAGTTCTTC. The rearrangement uses TRBV2 and TRBJ2-1, with a tentative D call TRBD2 (6 bases). Germline V gives CDR1 SNHLY, CDR2 FYNNEI. Between the trimmed V and J ends, which lost 6 bases and 7 bases, there was a span of 13 bases. This CDR3 comprises 13 residues.